The 6 T cell receptor beta chains presented below share a single source sample, sequenced in a study of T cell responses to AZD1222 COVID-19 vaccine. Produced via immunoSEQ multiplex PCR; TCRdb's table is partial and in-frame only. The sample carries 180,000 or so clones, more than 85% recorded once. The sample consisted of peripheral blood, taken 28 days after the second AZD1222 dose. The receptors derive from an adult who received the AZD1222 COVID-19 vaccine.

The chain employs TRBV7-2 and TRBJ1-1; weak D call: TRBD1 (5 bases). Germline lookup yields CDR1 SGHTA and CDR2 FQGNSA. V gave up 1 base and J gave up 0 bases, with 15 bases separating them. There are 17 residues in the CDR3. CDR3 bases: TGTGCCAGCAGCTTAGGCCTGGGCGGGGGGGTGAACACTGAAGCTTTCTTT. Encoded protein: CASSLGLGGGVNTEAFF. Using reference TRBV7-2 and TRBJ1-1 for the parts outside the CDR3, the full variable domain is GAGVSQSPSNKVTEKGKDVELRCDPISGHTALYWYRQSLGQGLEFLIYFQGNSAPDKSGLPSDRFSAERTGGSVSTLTIQRTQQEDSAVYLCASSLGLGGGVNTEAFFGQGTRLTVV.

J is TRBJ1-2 and V is TRBV12-5; D remains unclear. There are 15 residues in the CDR3. CDR1 and CDR2 (germline): LGHNT, FRNRAP. Deletions cut 6 bases from V and 7 bases from J, with 21 bases between. CDR3: CASGGRNDRSGGYTF. The CDR3 DNA reads as TGTGCTAGTGGGGGGAGGAATGACCGCTCCGGTGGCTACACCTTC.

This chain uses TRBV29-1 with TRBJ2-7; unclear D gene. The V end lost 7 bases, the J end lost 3 bases, and 13 bases lay between the germline ends. CDR1 SQVTM and CDR2 ANQGSEA come from the germline V gene. The CDR3 is made up of 12 amino acids. CDR3 in amino acids: CSAWGSGYEQYF. The CDR3 coding sequence is TGCAGCGCTTGGGGTTCGGGCTACGAGCAGTACTTC.

The chain recombines TRBV2 with TRBJ1-5; tentatively, D is TRBD1 (5 bases). Germline CDR1 reads SNHLY; CDR2 reads FYNNEI. The CDR3 sequence is 13 residues long. Trimming removed 7 bases at V and 6 bases at J, with 13 bases between. DNA of the CDR3: TGTGCCAGCATCCCCAGGGAGGGTCAGCCCCAGCATTTT. Residues: CASIPREGQPQHF.

The V gene is TRBV19, the J gene TRBJ1-5; TRBD1 agrees at 8 bases. After removal of 5 bases from V and 4 bases from J, the junction contained 10 bases not matched to a gene. The CDR3 extends over 16 amino acids. CDR1 and CDR2 (germline): LNHDA, SQIVND (reference sequence). CDR3 DNA: TGTGCCAGTAGTGCACTCCCGGACAGGGCAAATCAGCCCCAGCATTTT. Translated: CASSALPDRANQPQHF.

The CDR3 sequence is CASSEGLPNTEAFF. In nucleotides, the CDR3 is TGTGCCAGCTCCGAGGGACTCCCGAACACTGAAGCTTTCTTT. The chain couples TRBV11-2 to TRBJ1-1, with D possibly being TRBD1 (5 bases). V was trimmed by 8 bases and J by 1 base, leaving 14 bases between them. Germline CDR1 is SGHAT and CDR2 is FQNNGV. The CDR3 is 14 residues long.